This T cell receptor beta chain was captured by sequencing in a study of blood T cell repertoires in COVID-19. Overall study context: The United States, Italy and Spain were the sources of the acute and convalescent COVID-19 samples. Sample material is recorded as cDNA or gDNA derived from T cells, B-cell-depleted T cells, or PBMCs.

Trimming removed 2 bases from V and 7 bases from J, with 14 bases in between. Germline V gives CDR1 MNHEY, CDR2 SVGEGT. This CDR3 region has 14 residues. Per the original methods: Amplifying reference gene primers gave estimates of nucleated cell counts. Profiled with immunoSEQ multiplex PCR; TCRdb holds only in-frame clones, not every one. The V and J calls and clone size come from that table; D and trimming were worked out from the DNA. This table has roughly 93,000 clones, roughly 87% appearing once. The sample comprised peripheral blood. The chain combines TRBV6-2 or TRBV6-3 with TRBJ2-5, with D possibly matching TRBD1 (5 bases). This TCR came from a man aged 45-60 years with acute or convalescent COVID-19. CDR3 in DNA: TGTGCCAGCAGTTACGCTGGGGCCTCTGGGACCCAGTACTTC. This gives the protein CASSYAGASGTQYF.